Only a few counts were recorded for the clone carrying this TCR beta chain. The sample comes from a study of T-cell memory formation after mild COVID-19. In TCRdb, the 5' RACE reads were re-called with MiXCR into one record per CDR3 protein. The table includes about 130,000 distinct CDR3 sequences, approximately 17% detected once. This receptor was obtained from a man aged 18-30 years who had mild COVID-19 (a few samples of this study predate the infection). Cell type and time point are not known. The material sequenced was PBMCs or a T cell subset sorted from them (not recorded which).

Written as DNA, the CDR3 is TGTGCCAGCAGTTTACTAGGGGGTTTACCCGGGGAGCTGTTTTTT. This translates into CASSLLGGLPGELFF. The chain uses TRBV27 and TRBJ2-2, with D perhaps TRBD1 (6 bases). CDR3 length: 15 residues. V lost 2 bases and J 6 bases, leaving 13 bases between the germline ends. Germline loops: CDR1 MNHEY, CDR2 SMNVEV (reference sequence).